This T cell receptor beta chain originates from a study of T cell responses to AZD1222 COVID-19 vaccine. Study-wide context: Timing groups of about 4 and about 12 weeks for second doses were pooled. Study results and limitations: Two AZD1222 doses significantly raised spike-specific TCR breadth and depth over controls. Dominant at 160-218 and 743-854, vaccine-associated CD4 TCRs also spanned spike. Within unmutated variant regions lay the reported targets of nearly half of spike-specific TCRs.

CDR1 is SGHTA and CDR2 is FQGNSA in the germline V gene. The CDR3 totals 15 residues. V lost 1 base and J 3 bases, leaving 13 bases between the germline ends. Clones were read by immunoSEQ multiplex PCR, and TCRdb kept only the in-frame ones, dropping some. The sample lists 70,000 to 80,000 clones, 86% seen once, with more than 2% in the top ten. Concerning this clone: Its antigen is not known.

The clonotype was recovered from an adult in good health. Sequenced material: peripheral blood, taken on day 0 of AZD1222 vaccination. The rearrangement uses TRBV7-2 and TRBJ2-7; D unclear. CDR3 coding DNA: TGTGCCAGCAGCTTAGAAGTTGGGCAGATCTACGAGCAGTACTTC. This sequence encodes CASSLEVGQIYEQYF.